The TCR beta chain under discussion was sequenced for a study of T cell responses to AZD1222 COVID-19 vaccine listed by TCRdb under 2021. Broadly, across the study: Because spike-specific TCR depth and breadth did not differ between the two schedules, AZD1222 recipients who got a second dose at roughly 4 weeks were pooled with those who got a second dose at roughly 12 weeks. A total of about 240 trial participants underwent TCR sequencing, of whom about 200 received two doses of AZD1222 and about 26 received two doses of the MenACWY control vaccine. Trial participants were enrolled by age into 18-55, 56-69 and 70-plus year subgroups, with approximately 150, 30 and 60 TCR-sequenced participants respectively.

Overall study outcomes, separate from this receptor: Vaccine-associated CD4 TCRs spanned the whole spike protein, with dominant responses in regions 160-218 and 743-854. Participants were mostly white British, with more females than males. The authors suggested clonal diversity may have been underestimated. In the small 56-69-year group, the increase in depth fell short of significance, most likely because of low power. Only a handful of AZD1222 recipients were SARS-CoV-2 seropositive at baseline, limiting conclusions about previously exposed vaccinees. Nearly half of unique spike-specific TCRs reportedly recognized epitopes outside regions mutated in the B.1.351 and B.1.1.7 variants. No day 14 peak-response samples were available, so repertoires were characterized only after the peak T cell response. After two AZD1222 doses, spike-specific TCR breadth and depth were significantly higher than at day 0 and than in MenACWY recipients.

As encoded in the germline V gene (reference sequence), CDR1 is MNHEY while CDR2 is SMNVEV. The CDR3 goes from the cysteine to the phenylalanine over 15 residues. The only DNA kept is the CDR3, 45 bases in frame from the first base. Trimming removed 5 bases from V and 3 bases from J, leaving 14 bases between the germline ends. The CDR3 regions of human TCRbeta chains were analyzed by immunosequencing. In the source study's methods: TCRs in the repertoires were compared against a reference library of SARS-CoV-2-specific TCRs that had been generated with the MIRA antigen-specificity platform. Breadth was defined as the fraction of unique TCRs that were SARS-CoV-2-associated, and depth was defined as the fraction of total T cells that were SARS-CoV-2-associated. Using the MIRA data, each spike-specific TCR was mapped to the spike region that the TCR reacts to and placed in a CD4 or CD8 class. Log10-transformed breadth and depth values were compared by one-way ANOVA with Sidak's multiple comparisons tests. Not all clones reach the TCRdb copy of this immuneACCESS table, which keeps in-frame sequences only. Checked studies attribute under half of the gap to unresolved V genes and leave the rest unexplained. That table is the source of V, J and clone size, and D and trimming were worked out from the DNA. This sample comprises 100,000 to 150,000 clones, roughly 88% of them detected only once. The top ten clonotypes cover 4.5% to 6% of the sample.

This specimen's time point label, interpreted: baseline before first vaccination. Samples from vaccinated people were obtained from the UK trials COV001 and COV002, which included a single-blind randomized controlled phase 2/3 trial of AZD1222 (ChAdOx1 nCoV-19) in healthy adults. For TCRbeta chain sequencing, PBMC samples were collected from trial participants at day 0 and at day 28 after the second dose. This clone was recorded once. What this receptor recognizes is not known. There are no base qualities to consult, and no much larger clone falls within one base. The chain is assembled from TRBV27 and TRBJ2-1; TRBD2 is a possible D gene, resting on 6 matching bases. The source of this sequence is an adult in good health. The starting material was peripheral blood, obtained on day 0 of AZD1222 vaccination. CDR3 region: CASSGGAGNYNEQFF. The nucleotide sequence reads TGTGCCAGCAGTGGAGGGGCAGGAAACTACAATGAGCAGTTCTTC.